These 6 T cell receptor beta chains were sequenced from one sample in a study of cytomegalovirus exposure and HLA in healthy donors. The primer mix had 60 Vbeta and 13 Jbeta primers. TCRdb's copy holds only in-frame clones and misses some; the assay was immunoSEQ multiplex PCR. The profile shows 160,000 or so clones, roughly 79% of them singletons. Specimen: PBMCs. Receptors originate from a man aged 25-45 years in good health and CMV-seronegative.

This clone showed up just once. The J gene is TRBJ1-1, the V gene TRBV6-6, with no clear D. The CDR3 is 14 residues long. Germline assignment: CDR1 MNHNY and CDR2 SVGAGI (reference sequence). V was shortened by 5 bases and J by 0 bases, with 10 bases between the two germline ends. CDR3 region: CASSDGAMNTEAFF. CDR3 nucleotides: TGTGCCAGCAGTGACGGAGCCATGAACACTGAAGCTTTCTTT.

CDR3 DNA sequence: TGTGCCACCAGGGCACCTGACGAGCAGTACTTC. It is translated as CATRAPDEQYF. This chain uses TRBV28 with TRBJ2-7; D possibly corresponds to TRBD1 (5 bases). V was pared by 10 bases and J by 5 bases, with 12 bases between. Germline CDR1 reads MDHEN; CDR2 reads SYDVKM. The CDR3 is 11 residues long.

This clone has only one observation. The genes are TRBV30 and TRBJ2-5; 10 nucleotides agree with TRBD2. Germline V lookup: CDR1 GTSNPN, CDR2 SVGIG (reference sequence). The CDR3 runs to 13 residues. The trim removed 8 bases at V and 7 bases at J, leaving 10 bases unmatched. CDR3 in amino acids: CASSSGRARTQYF. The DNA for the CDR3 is TGTGCCAGTTCGAGCGGGAGGGCCCGGACCCAGTACTTC. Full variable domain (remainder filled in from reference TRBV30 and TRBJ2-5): SQTIHQWPATLVQPVGSPLSLECTVEGTSNPNLYWYRQAAGRGLQLLFYSVGIGQISSEVPQNLSASRPQDRQFILSSKKLLLSDSGFYLCASSSGRARTQYFGPGTRLLVL.

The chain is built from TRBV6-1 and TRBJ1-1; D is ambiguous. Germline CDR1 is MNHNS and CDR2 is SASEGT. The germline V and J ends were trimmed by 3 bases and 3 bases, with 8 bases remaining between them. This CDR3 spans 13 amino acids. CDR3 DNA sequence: TGTGCCAGCAGTGAGAGGGTGGACACTGAAGCTTTCTTT. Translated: CASSERVDTEAFF.

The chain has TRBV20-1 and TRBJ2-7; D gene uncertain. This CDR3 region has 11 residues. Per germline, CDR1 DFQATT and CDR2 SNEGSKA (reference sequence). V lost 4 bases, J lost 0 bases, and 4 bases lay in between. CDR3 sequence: CSAILSYEQYF. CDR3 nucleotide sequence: TGCAGTGCTATCCTCTCCTACGAGCAGTACTTC.

The CDR3 DNA reads TGTGCCAGCAGCGTGTCTCAGGGGACCTACGAGCAGTACTTC. Translated, it gives CASSVSQGTYEQYF. The chain employs TRBV9 and TRBJ2-7; D may be TRBD1 (6 bases). Deletions cut 2 bases from V and 2 bases from J, with 11 bases between. The germline V gene encodes CDR1 SGDLS and CDR2 YYNGEE. CDR3 length: 14 amino acids.